This TCR beta chain was observed in a study of CD8 T cells in Susac syndrome. With random hexamers, reverse transcription was performed on 0.5 to 1 ug of RNA. Via MiXCR, TCRdb re-called the immunoSEQ multiplex PCR reads, giving one row per CDR3 protein. The repertoire holds more than 130,000 distinct CDR3 sequences, with around 94% as singletons. The V gene lost 1 base and the J gene lost 2 bases, with 12 bases spanning the gap. The CDR3 totals 15 residues. Germline values: CDR1 SGHVS, CDR2 FNYEAQ. The T cells that were sequenced for TCR beta were CD8+ and CD4+ cells from blood. The chain carries TRBV7-6 and TRBJ2-7; D is perhaps TRBD2 (5 bases). This receptor was taken from a human donor in good health. The sequenced material came from CD8+ T cells from PBMCs. CDR3 loop: CASSLEGGFPYEQYF. The CDR3 DNA follows: TGTGCCAGCAGCTTAGAGGGCGGGTTCCCCTACGAGCAGTACTTC.